The clone carrying this T cell receptor (beta chain) has only a few counts. One junction end does not reproduce the germline sequence, and a read error may be involved. This sample stems from a study of blood T cells in healthy people across ages. Primers used in a second PCR of about 7 to 12 cycles were a sample-barcoded 5' primer and a J-beta primer mix. The template-switch adaptor was a 5' adaptor with 12 random nucleotides. It tagged each cDNA molecule. MiXCR, run by TCRdb on the 5' RACE reads, gives a single entry per CDR3 protein. The repertoire holds 1.5 million to 2 million distinct CDR3 sequences, with about 39% as singletons. The CDR3 is 15 amino acids. The germline V gene encodes CDR1 SGHVS and CDR2 FNYEAQ.

The sequencing sample was made of blood. The TCR sequence derives from a human donor in good health. The chain carries TRBV7-6 and TRBJ1-4, with no clear D. CDR3 region: CASSSRRNTKEKLFF. The CDR3 coding sequence is TGTGCCAGCAGCTCCCGACGGAACACTAAAGAAAAACTGTTTTTT.